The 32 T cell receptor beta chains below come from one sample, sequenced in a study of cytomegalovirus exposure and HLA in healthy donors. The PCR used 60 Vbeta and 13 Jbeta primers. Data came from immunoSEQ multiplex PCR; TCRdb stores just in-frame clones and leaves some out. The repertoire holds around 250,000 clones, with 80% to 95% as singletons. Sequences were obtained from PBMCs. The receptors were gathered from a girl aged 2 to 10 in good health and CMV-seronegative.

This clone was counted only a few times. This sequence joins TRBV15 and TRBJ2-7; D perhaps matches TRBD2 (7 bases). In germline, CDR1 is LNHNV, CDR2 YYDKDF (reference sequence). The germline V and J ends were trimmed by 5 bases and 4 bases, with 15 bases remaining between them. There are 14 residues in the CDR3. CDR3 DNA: TGTGCCACCAGCGGCCTCAGGGGAGGGTACGAGCAGTACTTC. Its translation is CATSGLRGGYEQYF.

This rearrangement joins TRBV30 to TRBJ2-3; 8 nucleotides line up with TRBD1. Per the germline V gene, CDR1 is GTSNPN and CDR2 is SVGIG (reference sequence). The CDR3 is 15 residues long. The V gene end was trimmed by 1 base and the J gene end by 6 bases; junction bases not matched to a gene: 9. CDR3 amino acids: CAWSAGGLRTDTQYF. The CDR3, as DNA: TGTGCCTGGAGTGCAGGGGGCTTAAGGACTGATACGCAGTATTTT.

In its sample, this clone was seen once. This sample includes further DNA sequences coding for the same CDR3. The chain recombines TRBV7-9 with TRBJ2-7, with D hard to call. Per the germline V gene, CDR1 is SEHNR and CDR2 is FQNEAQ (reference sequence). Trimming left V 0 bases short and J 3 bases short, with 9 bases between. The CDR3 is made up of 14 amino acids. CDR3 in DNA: TGTGCCAGCAGCTTAGCGCTGGCGGACTACGAGCAGTACTTC. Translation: CASSLALADYEQYF.

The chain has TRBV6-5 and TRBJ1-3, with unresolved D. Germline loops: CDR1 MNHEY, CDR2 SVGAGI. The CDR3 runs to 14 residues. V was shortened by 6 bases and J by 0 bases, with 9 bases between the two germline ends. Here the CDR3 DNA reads TGTGCCAGCAGCAGGACTTCCTCTGGAAACACCATATATTTT. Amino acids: CASSRTSSGNTIYF.

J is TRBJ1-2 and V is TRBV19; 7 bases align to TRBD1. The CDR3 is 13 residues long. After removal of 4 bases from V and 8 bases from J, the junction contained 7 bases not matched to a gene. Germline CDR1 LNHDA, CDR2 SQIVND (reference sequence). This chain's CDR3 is CASSTRDRYGYTF. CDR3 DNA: TGTGCCAGTAGTACCCGGGACAGATACGGCTACACCTTC.

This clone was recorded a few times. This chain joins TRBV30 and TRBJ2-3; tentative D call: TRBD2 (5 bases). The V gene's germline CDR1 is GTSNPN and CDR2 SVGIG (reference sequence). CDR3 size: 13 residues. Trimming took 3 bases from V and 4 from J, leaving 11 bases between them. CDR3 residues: CAWRGEGPDTQYF. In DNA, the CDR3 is TGTGCCTGGAGGGGCGAGGGCCCAGATACGCAGTATTTT.

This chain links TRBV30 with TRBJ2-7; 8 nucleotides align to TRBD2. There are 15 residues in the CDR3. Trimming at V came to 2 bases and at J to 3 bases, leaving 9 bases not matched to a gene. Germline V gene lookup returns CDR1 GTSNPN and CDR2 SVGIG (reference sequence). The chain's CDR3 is CAWSPGLVGHYEQYF. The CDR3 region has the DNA TGTGCCTGGAGTCCGGGACTAGTCGGCCACTACGAGCAGTACTTC. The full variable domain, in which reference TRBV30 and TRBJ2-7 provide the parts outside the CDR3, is SQTIHQWPATLVQPVGSPLSLECTVEGTSNPNLYWYRQAAGRGLQLLFYSVGIGQISSEVPQNLSASRPQDRQFILSSKKLLLSDSGFYLCAWSPGLVGHYEQYFGPGTRLTVT.

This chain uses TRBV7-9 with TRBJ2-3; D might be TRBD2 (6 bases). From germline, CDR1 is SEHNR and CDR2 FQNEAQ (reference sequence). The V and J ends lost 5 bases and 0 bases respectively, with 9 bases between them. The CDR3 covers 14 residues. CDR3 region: CASSRDLSTDTQYF. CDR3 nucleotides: TGTGCCAGCAGCAGGGACTTGAGCACAGATACGCAGTATTTT.

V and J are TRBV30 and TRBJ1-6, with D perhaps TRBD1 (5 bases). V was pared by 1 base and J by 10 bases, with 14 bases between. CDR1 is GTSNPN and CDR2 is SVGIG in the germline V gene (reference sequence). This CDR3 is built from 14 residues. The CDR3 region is CAWSGGGWVSPLHF. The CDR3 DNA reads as TGTGCCTGGAGTGGCGGGGGTTGGGTCTCACCCCTCCACTTT.

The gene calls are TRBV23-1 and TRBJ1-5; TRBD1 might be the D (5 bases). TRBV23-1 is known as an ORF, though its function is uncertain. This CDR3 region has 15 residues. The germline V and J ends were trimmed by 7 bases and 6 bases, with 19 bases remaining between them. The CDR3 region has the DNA TGCGCCAGCACCCTAGGGGACTCCGGGGTTCAGCCCCAGCATTTT. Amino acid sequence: CASTLGDSGVQPQHF.

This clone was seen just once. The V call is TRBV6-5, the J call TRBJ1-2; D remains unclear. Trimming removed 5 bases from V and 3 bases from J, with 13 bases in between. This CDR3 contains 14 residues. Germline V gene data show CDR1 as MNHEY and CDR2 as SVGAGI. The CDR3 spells CASSDTSFDYGYTF. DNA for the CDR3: TGTGCCAGCAGTGACACATCCTTTGACTATGGCTACACCTTC.

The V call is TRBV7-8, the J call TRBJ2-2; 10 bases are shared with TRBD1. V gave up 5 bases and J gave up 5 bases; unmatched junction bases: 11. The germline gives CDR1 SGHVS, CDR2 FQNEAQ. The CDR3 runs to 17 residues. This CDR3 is CASSQMGQGWITGELFF. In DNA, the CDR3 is TGTGCCAGCAGCCAAATGGGACAGGGGTGGATTACCGGGGAGCTGTTTTTT.

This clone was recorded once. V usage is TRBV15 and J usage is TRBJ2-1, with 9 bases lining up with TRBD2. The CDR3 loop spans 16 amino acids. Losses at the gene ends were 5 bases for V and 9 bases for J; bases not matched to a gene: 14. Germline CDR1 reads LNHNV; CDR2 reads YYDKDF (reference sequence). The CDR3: CATSGRGASGAPEQFF. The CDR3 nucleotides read TGTGCCACCAGCGGCCGGGGGGCTAGCGGGGCCCCTGAGCAGTTCTTC.

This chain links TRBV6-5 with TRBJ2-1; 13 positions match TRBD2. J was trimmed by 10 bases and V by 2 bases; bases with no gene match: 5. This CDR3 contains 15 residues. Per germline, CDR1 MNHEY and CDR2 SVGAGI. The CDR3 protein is CASSYGLAGVREQFF. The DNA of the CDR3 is TGTGCCAGCAGTTACGGACTAGCGGGAGTACGGGAGCAGTTCTTC.

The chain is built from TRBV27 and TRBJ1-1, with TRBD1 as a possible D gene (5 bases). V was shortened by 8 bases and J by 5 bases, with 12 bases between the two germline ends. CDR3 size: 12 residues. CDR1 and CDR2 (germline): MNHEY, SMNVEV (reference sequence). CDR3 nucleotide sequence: TGTGCCAGCCTCGGGGGGGGAACTGAAGCTTTCTTT. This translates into CASLGGGTEAFF.

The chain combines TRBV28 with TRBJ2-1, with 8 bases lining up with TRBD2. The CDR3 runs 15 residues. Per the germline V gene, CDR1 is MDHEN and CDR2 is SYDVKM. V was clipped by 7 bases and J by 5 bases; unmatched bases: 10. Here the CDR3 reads CASTLGVAGNNEQFF. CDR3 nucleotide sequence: TGTGCCAGCACCCTAGGAGTAGCGGGAAACAATGAGCAGTTCTTC.

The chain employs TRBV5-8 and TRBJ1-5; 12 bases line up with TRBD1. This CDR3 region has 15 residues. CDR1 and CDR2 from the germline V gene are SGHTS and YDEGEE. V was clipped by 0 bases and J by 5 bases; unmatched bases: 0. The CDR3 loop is CASSLGDRGHQPQHF. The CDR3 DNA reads TGTGCCAGCAGCTTGGGGGACAGGGGGCATCAGCCCCAGCATTTT.

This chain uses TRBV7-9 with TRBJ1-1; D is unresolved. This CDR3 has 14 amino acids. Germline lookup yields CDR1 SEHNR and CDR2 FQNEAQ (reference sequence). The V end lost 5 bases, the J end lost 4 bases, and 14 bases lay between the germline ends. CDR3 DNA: TGTGCCAGCAGCCCGTTGAGGGTAGGCACTGAAGCTTTCTTT. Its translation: CASSPLRVGTEAFF.

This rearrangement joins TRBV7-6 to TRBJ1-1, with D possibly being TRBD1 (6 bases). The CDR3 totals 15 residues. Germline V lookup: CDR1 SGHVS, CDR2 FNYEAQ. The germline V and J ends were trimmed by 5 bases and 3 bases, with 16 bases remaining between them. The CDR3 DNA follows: TGTGCCAGCAGCCCAGGGGAGGCGGGGGACACTGAAGCTTTCTTT. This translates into CASSPGEAGDTEAFF.

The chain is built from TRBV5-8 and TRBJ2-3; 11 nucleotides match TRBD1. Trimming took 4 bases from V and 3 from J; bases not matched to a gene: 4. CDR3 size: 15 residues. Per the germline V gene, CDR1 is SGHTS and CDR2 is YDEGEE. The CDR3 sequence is CASSVDRGRTDTQYF. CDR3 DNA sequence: TGTGCCAGCAGCGTGGACAGGGGGCGGACAGATACGCAGTATTTT.

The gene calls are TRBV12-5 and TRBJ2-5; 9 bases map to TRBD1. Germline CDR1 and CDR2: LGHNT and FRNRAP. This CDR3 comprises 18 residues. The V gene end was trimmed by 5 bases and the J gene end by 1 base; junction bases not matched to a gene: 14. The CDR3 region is CASGTLRDRVQFQETQYF. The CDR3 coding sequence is TGTGCTAGTGGTACCCTCCGGGACAGGGTGCAATTCCAAGAGACCCAGTACTTC.

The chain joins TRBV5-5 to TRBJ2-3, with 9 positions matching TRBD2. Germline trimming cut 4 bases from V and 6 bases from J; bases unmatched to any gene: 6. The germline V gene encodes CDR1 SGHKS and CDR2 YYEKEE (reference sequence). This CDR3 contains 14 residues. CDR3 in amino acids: CASSHLAGYDTQYF. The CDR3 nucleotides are TGTGCCAGCAGCCATCTAGCGGGATATGATACGCAGTATTTT.

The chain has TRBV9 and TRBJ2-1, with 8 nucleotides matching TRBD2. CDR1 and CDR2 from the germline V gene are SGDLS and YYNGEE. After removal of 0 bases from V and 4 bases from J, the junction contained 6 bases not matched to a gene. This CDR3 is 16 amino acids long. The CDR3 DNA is TGTGCCAGCAGCGTAGACGGGGGGGGCCGATACAATGAGCAGTTCTTC. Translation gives CASSVDGGGRYNEQFF.

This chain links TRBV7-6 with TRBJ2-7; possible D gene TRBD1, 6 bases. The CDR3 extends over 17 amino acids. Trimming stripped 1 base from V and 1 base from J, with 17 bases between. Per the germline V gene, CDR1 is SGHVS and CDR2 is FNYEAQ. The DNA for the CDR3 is TGTGCCAGCAGCTTAGTTGCATGGGGTCAGGGGTCCTACGAGCAGTACTTC. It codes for CASSLVAWGQGSYEQYF.

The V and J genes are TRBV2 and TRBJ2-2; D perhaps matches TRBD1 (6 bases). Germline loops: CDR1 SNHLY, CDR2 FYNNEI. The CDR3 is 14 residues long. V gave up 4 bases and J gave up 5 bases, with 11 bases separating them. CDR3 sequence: CASSGTALTGELFF. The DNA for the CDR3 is TGTGCCAGCAGTGGGACAGCACTTACCGGGGAGCTGTTTTTT.

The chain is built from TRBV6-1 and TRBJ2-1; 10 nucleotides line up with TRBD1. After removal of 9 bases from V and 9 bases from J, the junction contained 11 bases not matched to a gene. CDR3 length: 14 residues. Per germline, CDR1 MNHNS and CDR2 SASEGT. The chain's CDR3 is CASRPDRGSGEQFF. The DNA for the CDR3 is TGTGCCAGTCGCCCGGACAGGGGGTCAGGTGAGCAGTTCTTC.

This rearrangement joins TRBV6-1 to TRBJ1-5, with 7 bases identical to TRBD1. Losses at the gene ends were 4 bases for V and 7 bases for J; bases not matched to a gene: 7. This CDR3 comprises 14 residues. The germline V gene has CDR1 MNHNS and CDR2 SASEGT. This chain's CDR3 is CASSARGEFQPQHF. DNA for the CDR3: TGTGCCAGCAGTGCCAGGGGGGAGTTCCAGCCCCAGCATTTT.

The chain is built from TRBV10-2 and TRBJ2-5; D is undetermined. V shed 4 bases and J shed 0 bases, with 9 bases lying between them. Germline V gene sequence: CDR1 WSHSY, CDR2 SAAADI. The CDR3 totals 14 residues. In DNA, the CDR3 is TGCGCCAGCAGTGCGCCCACATACCAAGAGACCCAGTACTTC. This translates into CASSAPTYQETQYF.

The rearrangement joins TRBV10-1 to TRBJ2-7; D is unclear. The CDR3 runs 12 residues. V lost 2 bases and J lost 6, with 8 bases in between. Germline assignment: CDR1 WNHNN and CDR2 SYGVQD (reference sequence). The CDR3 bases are TGCGCCAGCAGTGAGGGCGCTAGCGAGCAGTACTTC. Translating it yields CASSEGASEQYF.

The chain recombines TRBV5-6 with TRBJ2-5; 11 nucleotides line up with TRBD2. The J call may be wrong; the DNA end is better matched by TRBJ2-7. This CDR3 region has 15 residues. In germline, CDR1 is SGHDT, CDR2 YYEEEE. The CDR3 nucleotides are TGTGCCAGCAGCTTGGTAGCGGGGGGGCCCTACGAGCAGTACTTC. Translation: CASSLVAGGPYEQYF.

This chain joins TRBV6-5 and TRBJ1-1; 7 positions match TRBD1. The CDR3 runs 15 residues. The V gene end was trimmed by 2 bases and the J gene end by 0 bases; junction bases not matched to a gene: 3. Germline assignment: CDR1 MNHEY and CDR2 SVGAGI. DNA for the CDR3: TGTGCCAGCAGTTACAGGAGGGGGCTGAACACTGAAGCTTTCTTT. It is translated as CASSYRRGLNTEAFF.

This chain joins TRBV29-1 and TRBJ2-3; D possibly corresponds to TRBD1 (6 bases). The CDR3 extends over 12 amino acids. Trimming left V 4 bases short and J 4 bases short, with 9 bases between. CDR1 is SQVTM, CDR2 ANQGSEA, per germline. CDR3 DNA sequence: TGCAGCGTTGGGGGACACTCAGATACGCAGTATTTT. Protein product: CSVGGHSDTQYF.